Below, one T cell receptor beta chain is given with its context. Its cognate antigen is unknown. The data were obtained in a study of T cell responses to AZD1222 COVID-19 vaccine. In the study overall: Second-dose intervals near 4 or 12 weeks were combined. Study conclusions and caveats: The study reported that nearly half of spike-specific TCRs target unmutated variant regions. Most donors were white British, females outnumbered males, and clonal diversity was possibly underestimated. Mapped onto spike, vaccine-associated CD4 TCRs spanned it and were dominant at 160-218 and 743-854.

TCRdb's table, derived via immunoSEQ multiplex PCR, lists solely in-frame clones and lacks some. The sample lists tens of thousands of clones, roughly 87% occurring once. The V gene end was trimmed by 2 bases and the J gene end by 2 bases; junction bases not matched to a gene: 3. Germline CDR1 and CDR2: KGHSH and LQKENI. The length of the CDR3 is 14 residues. The TCR comes from an adult in good health. The sequences come from peripheral blood, collected on day 0 of AZD1222 vaccination. V usage is TRBV18 and J usage is TRBJ2-7; 7 bases agree with TRBD2. The CDR3: CASSPSGTAYEQYF. The CDR3 DNA follows: TGTGCCAGCTCACCAAGCGGGACCGCCTACGAGCAGTACTTC. The whole variable domain, remainder taken from reference TRBV18 and TRBJ2-7, is NAGVMQNPRHLVRRRGQEARLRCSPMKGHSHVYWYRQLPEEGLKFMVYLQKENIIDESGMPKERFSAEFPKEGPSILRIQQVVRGDSAAYFCASSPSGTAYEQYFGPGTRLTVT.